This TCR beta chain is from a study of control samples from healthy donors and cancer patients. Some clones are missing from TCRdb's copy, which holds only in-frame ones; the method was immunoSEQ multiplex PCR. The data contain about 81,000 clones, about 93% of them singletons. Germline V CDR1 and CDR2: MDHEN, SYDVKM. V lost 2 bases, J lost 7 bases, and 5 bases lay in between. This CDR3 comprises 11 residues. The TCR sequence derives from a woman under 30 in good health. The chain recombines TRBV28 with TRBJ1-1; D gene unclear. Sequencing was carried out using blood. The CDR3 DNA follows: TGTGCCAGCAGTTTAGGGAATGAAGCTTTCTTT. Its translation is CASSLGNEAFF.